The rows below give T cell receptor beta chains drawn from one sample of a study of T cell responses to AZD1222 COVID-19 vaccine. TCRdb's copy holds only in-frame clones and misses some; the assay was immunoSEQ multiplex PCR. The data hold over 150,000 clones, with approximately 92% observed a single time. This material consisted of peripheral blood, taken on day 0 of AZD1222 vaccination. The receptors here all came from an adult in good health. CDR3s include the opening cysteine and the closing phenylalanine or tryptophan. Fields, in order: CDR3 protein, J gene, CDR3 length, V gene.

CDR3: CASTTGSSGNTIYF
J: TRBJ1-3
length: 14
V: TRBV19

CDR3: CASSLTGRGLLQPQHF
J: TRBJ1-5
length: 16
V: TRBV28

CDR3: CASSRDRALRGTQYF
J: TRBJ2-3
length: 15
V: TRBV18

CDR3: CASSPSLPYGQYF
J: TRBJ2-7
length: 13
V: TRBV13

CDR3: CASSLATGNGYTF
J: TRBJ1-2
length: 13
V: TRBV12-3/TRBV12-4

CDR3: CASSVQGDTEAFF
J: TRBJ1-1
length: 13
V: TRBV6-5

CDR3: CASRRALGTGNTGELFF
J: TRBJ2-2
length: 17
V: TRBV4-1

CDR3: CASSTGSPNQPQHF
J: TRBJ1-5
length: 14
V: TRBV6-2/TRBV6-3

CDR3: CASSFLGPWAEQYF
J: TRBJ2-7
length: 14
V: TRBV7-2

CDR3: CASSLQGAEGTEAFF
J: TRBJ1-1
length: 15
V: TRBV4-1

CDR3: CASSYGKKAFF
J: TRBJ1-1
length: 11
V: TRBV6-5

CDR3: CASSHGTSNTEAFF
J: TRBJ1-1
length: 14
V: TRBV28

CDR3: CASRGGRDTEAFF
J: TRBJ1-1
length: 13
V: TRBV5-1

CDR3: CACSPWRNNYGYTF
J: TRBJ1-2
length: 14
V: TRBV30

CDR3: CASGLGTSYNEQFF
J: TRBJ2-1
length: 14
V: TRBV12-5

CDR3: CASSQVGTRRGGELFF
J: TRBJ2-2
length: 16
V: TRBV4-1

CDR3: CASSPTLLAGIYNEQFF
J: TRBJ2-1
length: 17
V: TRBV7-2

CDR3: CASTPGRGTEAFF
J: TRBJ1-1
length: 13
V: TRBV12-3/TRBV12-4

CDR3: CSFPTGLDGYTF
J: TRBJ1-2
length: 12
V: TRBV29-1

CDR3: CASSLASSRDGQPQHF
J: TRBJ1-5
length: 16
V: TRBV7-2

CDR3: CASSLEAGINEQFF
J: TRBJ2-1
length: 14
V: TRBV5-8

CDR3: CASSRDSANLNEQFF
J: TRBJ2-1
length: 15
V: TRBV11-2

CDR3: CASSSGTLGVDSPLHF
J: TRBJ1-6
length: 16
V: TRBV7-2

CDR3: CASKGGGVASNQPQHF
J: TRBJ1-5
length: 16
V: TRBV7-2

CDR3: CASSVTGGTEAFF
J: TRBJ1-1
length: 13
V: TRBV5-8

CDR3: CASALYSGNTIYF
J: TRBJ1-3
length: 13
V: TRBV6-5

CDR3: CASSGPTGGNTEAFF
J: TRBJ1-1
length: 15
V: TRBV9

CDR3: CSVDMQGAVEAFF
J: TRBJ1-1
length: 13
V: TRBV29-1

CDR3: CASSKTSDRTDTQYF
J: TRBJ2-3
length: 15
V: TRBV10-2

CDR3: CASSQVAGGYEQFF
J: TRBJ2-1
length: 14
V: TRBV14

CDR3: CATSEAQGALYGYTF
J: TRBJ1-2
length: 15
V: TRBV15

CDR3: CATPQPGRWQETQYF
J: TRBJ2-5
length: 15
V: TRBV24-1

CDR3: CASSLTGLNTEAFF
J: TRBJ1-1
length: 14
V: TRBV19

CDR3: CASSYGRRNTEAFF
J: TRBJ1-1
length: 14
V: TRBV6-5

CDR3: CASSSAENTEAFF
J: TRBJ1-1
length: 13
V: TRBV28

CDR3: CASSHGLHTQYF
J: TRBJ2-3
length: 12
V: TRBV7-8

CDR3: CSFSGTVFAEQFF
J: TRBJ2-1
length: 13
V: TRBV29-1

CDR3: CASSLDRGENTEAFF
J: TRBJ1-1
length: 15
V: TRBV7-9

CDR3: CASRNQGSGNTIYF
J: TRBJ1-3
length: 14
V: TRBV28

CDR3: CASSDLGSEKLFF
J: TRBJ1-4
length: 13
V: TRBV25-1

CDR3: CASSLAGGRDEQFF
J: TRBJ2-1
length: 14
V: TRBV6-5

CDR3: CASSVAQGADTQYF
J: TRBJ2-3
length: 14
V: TRBV9

CDR3: CASSIGTSGSAQRKDTQYF
J: TRBJ2-3
length: 19
V: TRBV5-1

CDR3: CSVVGSNYGYTF
J: TRBJ1-2
length: 12
V: TRBV29-1

CDR3: CAISESGGAVEPQHF
J: TRBJ1-5
length: 15
V: TRBV10-3

CDR3: CASSPLGTGIDEQYF
J: TRBJ2-7
length: 15
V: TRBV27

CDR3: CASSLAGGPNEQFF
J: TRBJ2-1
length: 14
V: TRBV7-2

CDR3: CASTVTGELFF
J: TRBJ2-2
length: 11
V: TRBV7-9

CDR3: CASSPPGLAGVGEQFF
J: TRBJ2-1
length: 16
V: TRBV5-1

CDR3: CASRRAPGNQPQHF
J: TRBJ1-5
length: 14
V: TRBV2

CDR3: CASSLTGSYETQYF
J: TRBJ2-5
length: 14
V: TRBV5-1

CDR3: CASSPGRGFQETQYF
J: TRBJ2-5
length: 15
V: TRBV4-1

CDR3: CASSLVSFGSGNTIYF
J: TRBJ1-3
length: 16
V: TRBV19

CDR3: CATSDSGGSDTEAFF
J: TRBJ1-1
length: 15
V: TRBV24-1

CDR3: CASSLEAQGATNTEAFF
J: TRBJ1-1
length: 17
V: TRBV27

CDR3: CASSGSAGANTQYF
J: TRBJ2-3
length: 14
V: TRBV11-3

CDR3: CASSLDGADTQYF
J: TRBJ2-3
length: 13
V: TRBV7-9

CDR3: CASSQDQGTEAFF
J: TRBJ1-1
length: 13
V: TRBV14

CDR3: CASSLGPSMNTEAFF
J: TRBJ1-1
length: 15
V: TRBV5-6